Below, 10 T cell receptor beta chains from the same sample are listed, as sequenced in a study of Graves' ophthalmopathy and Graves' hyperthyroidism. For repertoire sequencing, the TCR beta CDR3 regions were amplified from RNA transcripts. The workflow started with a first-round RT-PCR run with HTBI primers and then moved on to a second-round multiplex PCR. In TCRdb, the multiplex PCR reads were re-called with MiXCR into one record per CDR3 protein. The table lists fewer than 650,000 distinct CDR3 sequences, roughly 20% of them singletons. Specimen: peripheral blood. All receptors derive from a woman under 30 with stable Graves' hyperthyroidism. Some clones in this sample may be carry-over from other donors' samples.

At least ten counts were recorded for this clonotype. One end of the junction varies from germline; a read error may be responsible. The CDR3 DNA reads as TGTGCCAGCGGTTTACCGACAGGGAGCTCCTACGAGCAGTACTTC. Amino acids: CASGLPTGSSYEQYF. The rearrangement joins TRBV12-3 or TRBV12-4 to TRBJ2-7; 7 bases match TRBD1. The CDR3 sequence is 15 residues long.

This clonotype was seen just once. V and J are TRBV12-3 or TRBV12-4 and TRBJ2-5; D perhaps matches TRBD2 (6 bases). The CDR3 extends over 16 amino acids. With 4 bases removed from V and 4 bases from J, the gap between germline ends came to 19 bases. The CDR3 DNA reads TGTGCCAGCAGTTCCAGCAGCGGCGGGAAAAGAGAGACCCAGTACTTC. Residues: CASSSSSGGKRETQYF.

This clonotype has more than one count but fewer than ten. An end of the junction does not agree with germline; a read error may underlie this. CDR3 coding DNA: TGCAGTGCTAGAGATTTGGTAGGAGAGAAGTTCTTC. It codes for CSARDLVGEKFF. The rearrangement joins TRBV20-1 to TRBJ2-4; D gene unclear. Germline assignment: CDR1 DFQATT and CDR2 SNEGSKA (reference sequence). CDR3 length: 12 residues.

This clonotype was counted at least ten times. The V and J genes are TRBV6-5 and TRBJ1-2; no clear D. Germline values: CDR1 MNHEY, CDR2 SVGAGI. V dropped 2 bases and J dropped 3 bases, with 10 bases sitting between them. The length of the CDR3 is 14 residues. The CDR3 here is CASSYPQRDYGYTF. The CDR3 nucleotides are TGTGCCAGCAGTTACCCCCAGAGAGACTATGGCTACACCTTC.

V and J are TRBV5-1 and TRBJ1-2; tentatively, D is TRBD1 (6 bases). Germline-derived CDR1 and CDR2 are SGHRS and YFSETQ. Trimming took off 4 bases at V and 0 bases at J, with 16 bases between the two ends. The CDR3 has 16 residues. The DNA for the CDR3 is TGCGCCAGCAGCCCGGGCAGGGGTGTCCCTAACTATGGCTACACCTTC. Protein: CASSPGRGVPNYGYTF.

J is TRBJ2-3 and V is TRBV5-1; the D is unclear. Germline V gene data show CDR1 as SGHRS and CDR2 as YFSETQ. The germline V and J ends were trimmed by 3 bases and 5 bases, with 13 bases remaining between them. The CDR3 has 14 amino acids. The CDR3 loop is CASSWGYGGDTQYF. The CDR3 DNA is TGCGCCAGCAGCTGGGGTTATGGTGGAGATACGCAGTATTTT.

This clonotype was detected ten times or more. V and J are TRBV20-1 and TRBJ1-2, with a tentative D call TRBD1 (6 bases). CDR1 and CDR2 (germline): DFQATT, SNEGSKA (reference sequence). The CDR3 covers 16 residues. CDR3 DNA: TGCAGCGCCGCGAGGTCCCGCAGGGGTGTTTCCTATGGCTACACCTTC. The encoded protein is CSAARSRRGVSYGYTF.

This clonotype occurred many times. The chain employs TRBV11-1 and TRBJ1-1; 7 bases agree with TRBD1. The germline V gene has CDR1 SGHAT and CDR2 FQDESV (reference sequence). CDR3 length equals 14 residues. With 5 bases clipped from V and 1 base from J, the junction kept 4 bases outside the gene matches. CDR3 sequence: CASSPNRGNTEAFF. Written as DNA, the CDR3 is TGTGCCAGCAGCCCGAACAGGGGGAACACTGAAGCTTTCTTT.

This clonotype was recorded at least ten times. Given a much more abundant clone one base away, this may be a read error. The CDR3 nucleotides read TGCGCCAGCAGCGTGGGACAGACGACCTGCGAGCAGTACTTC. The encoded protein is CASSVGQTTCEQYF. The J gene is TRBJ2-7, the V gene TRBV5-1; 7 bases map to TRBD1. J was trimmed by 6 bases and V by 4 bases; bases with no gene match: 10. The germline V gene has CDR1 SGHRS and CDR2 YFSETQ. The length of the CDR3 is 14 residues. Drawing the rest from reference TRBV5-1 and TRBJ2-7, the complete variable domain is KAGVTQTPRYLIKTRGQQVTLSCSPISGHRSVSWYQQTPGQGLQFLFEYFSETQRNKGNFPGRFSGRQFSNSRSEMNVSTLELGDSALYLCASSVGQTTCEQYFGPGTRLTVT.

This clonotype has a count of ten or more. This rearrangement joins TRBV11-2 to TRBJ2-7; D possibly corresponds to TRBD1 (7 bases). This CDR3 has 18 residues. The V end lost 0 bases, the J end lost 2 bases, and 20 bases lay between the germline ends. CDR1 is SGHAT, CDR2 FQNNGV, per germline. The CDR3 region is CASSLEWRVQGSAYEQYF. The CDR3 region has the DNA TGTGCCAGCAGCTTAGAGTGGAGGGTACAGGGGAGTGCCTACGAGCAGTACTTC.